The TCR beta chain under discussion was sequenced for a study of spatial heterogeneity in lung cancer. V was pared by 2 bases and J by 3 bases, with 6 bases of the junction left unmatched. CDR1 SGHRS and CDR2 YFSETQ come from the germline V gene. The CDR3 loop spans 15 amino acids. Described time point: blood at routine non-recurrence follow-up after resection. Extraction of whole RNA from tumor, nontumor lung or frozen PBMC preceded unsorted sequencing. TCRdb reprocessed the 5' RACE reads via MiXCR and lists one record per CDR3 protein. Among around 110,000 distinct CDR3 sequences listed, more than 10% were seen once.

The sequence was obtained from a male donor with early-stage non-small cell lung cancer. Material: PBMCs, obtained at follow-up. This chain connects TRBV5-1 to TRBJ2-3; the match to TRBD1 covers 7 bases. CDR3 DNA: TGCGCCAGCAGCTTCCAGGGGGAGCGGACAGATACGCAGTATTTT. Protein product: CASSFQGERTDTQYF. Together with reference TRBV5-1 and TRBJ2-3, the CDR3 gives the full variable domain: KAGVTQTPRYLIKTRGQQVTLSCSPISGHRSVSWYQQTPGQGLQFLFEYFSETQRNKGNFPGRFSGRQFSNSRSEMNVSTLELGDSALYLCASSFQGERTDTQYFGPGTRLTVL.